The sequence of this TCR beta chain was determined in a study of shared clonotypes between healthy human individuals (dated by TCRdb to the early 2020s). Regarding the complete study: A couple of women and a few men aged 18 to 49 years were included in the cohort. To increase sequencing depth and limit assay-specific biases, different laboratories used diverse techniques to prepare libraries and sequence TCR repertoires. For each donor, CD4 naive and CD4 memory were each given three plates, CD8 naive was given two plates, and CD8 memory was given one plate. The study deeply sequenced blood TCR repertoires of five healthy adults to estimate repertoire size and the extent of clonotype sharing between individuals. Each donor's leukapheresis produced roughly between roughly 0.85 and 9.5 billion PBMCs.

Comments on this clone: The target of this receptor is not known. No base qualities exist here, and no much larger clone lies one base off it.

TCR CDR3 regions were amplified from genomic DNA by multiplex PCR using the deep immunoSEQ assay. Genomic DNA extracted from each cell subset was distributed evenly over all wells of several immunoSEQ 96-well plates, and each plate served as one replicate. For sorted subsets, each replicate PCR was loaded with roughly 0.2 ug genomic DNA, equivalent to 25,000 to 35,000 T cell genomes. The purified libraries were quantified using a Qubit 3.0 fluorometer, sized with a Bioanalyzer 2100, and then quantified again using the KAPA Library Quantification kit. Every immunoSEQ 96-well plate was sequenced on a dedicated single-read 150-cycle Illumina NextSeq 550 flow cell. As for the authors' bioinformatics: Because the immunoSEQ output included only junctional sequences and no quality scores, the filtering could not be the same as the filtering used for full-length reads. To assign V/J genes and CDR3, sequences were annotated against IMGT germline references using PyIR, a Python wrapper for IgBLAST v1.9. Reads were filtered out if the reads had weak V/J assignments (E-value above 1e-6), no CDR3, stop codons, out-of-frame junctions, or ambiguous translated residues. V3J clonotypes were defined by identical inferred V gene, J gene, and CDR3 amino acid sequence. To compute the percentage overlap between repertoires, the number of shared unique clonotypes was divided by the size of the smaller repertoire. Repertoire richness was assessed with RTK rarefaction, the Chao1 estimator, and Recon v2.1 estimates of unobserved clonotypes. For all TCRbeta clonotypes obtained by the gDNA method from a few donors, generation probabilities were computed with OLGA. Held by TCRdb, this immuneACCESS table contains in-frame sequences only and omits some clones. Under half of the omission traces to an unresolved V gene where checked; the cause of the rest is unknown. The DNA was the basis for D and trimming; V, J and clone size are from that table. This sample gives about a million clones in total; around 76% of them show up just once. The top ten clones comprise roughly 1.4% of the sample.

V lost 2 bases and J lost 8 bases; the stretch between them is 17 bases long. CDR1 and CDR2, per the germline V gene (reference sequence), are SEHNR and FQNEAQ. From the cysteine up to the phenylalanine, the CDR3 has a length of 15 residues. The retained sequence is limited to the CDR3, 45 bases, with the frame set at the first base. The donors were healthy, HIV-negative adults who had no recently reported acute infections or vaccinations. All donors were Caucasian adults living in Nashville, Tennessee, USA. CD4+ T cells were enriched by magnetic negative selection, after which naive cells were positively selected on CD45RA and the negative fraction was taken as the memory subset. Blood was obtained by leukapheresis, after which PBMCs were separated by Ficoll-Histopaque density gradient centrifugation and cryopreserved in liquid nitrogen vapor phase. Purity and quantity of every magnetically sorted T cell population were checked by analytical flow cytometry. From each sorted fraction, genomic DNA was isolated and quantified by UV absorbance on a Nanodrop 2000c.

Summary of the overall study and its limitations: Across a handful of donors, roughly 5.4% of naive CD4, roughly 3.5% of naive CD8, about 2.3% of memory CD4, and under 0.45% of memory CD8 clonotypes were shared. The small number of donors limited the genetic and exposure-history diversity represented. Clonotypes shared by all four sorted-subset donors showed higher generation probabilities than non-shared clonotypes. Based on pairwise subsampling, the degree of clonotype sharing among donors was expected to be affected by sequencing depth. Rarefaction of sorted-subset datasets indicated incomplete sequencing despite the large sequencing depth. Naive subsets generally had larger estimated clonotype richness than memory subsets did. Only blood was sampled, and tissue TCR repertoires likely differ from those in blood.

Here the chain combines TRBV7-9 and TRBJ2-3, and possibly TRBD2, on 5 matching bases. What was sequenced was memory CD4+ T cells sorted from blood. Sample cell subset or site, as interpreted from the label and publication: CD45RA-negative fraction. The TCR sequence derives from a man aged 18 to 30 in good health. The CDR3 amino acid sequence is: CASSLNSGAGSTQYF. The DNA is as follows: TGTGCCAGCAGCTTAAACAGCGGTGCGGGTAGTACGCAGTATTTT.